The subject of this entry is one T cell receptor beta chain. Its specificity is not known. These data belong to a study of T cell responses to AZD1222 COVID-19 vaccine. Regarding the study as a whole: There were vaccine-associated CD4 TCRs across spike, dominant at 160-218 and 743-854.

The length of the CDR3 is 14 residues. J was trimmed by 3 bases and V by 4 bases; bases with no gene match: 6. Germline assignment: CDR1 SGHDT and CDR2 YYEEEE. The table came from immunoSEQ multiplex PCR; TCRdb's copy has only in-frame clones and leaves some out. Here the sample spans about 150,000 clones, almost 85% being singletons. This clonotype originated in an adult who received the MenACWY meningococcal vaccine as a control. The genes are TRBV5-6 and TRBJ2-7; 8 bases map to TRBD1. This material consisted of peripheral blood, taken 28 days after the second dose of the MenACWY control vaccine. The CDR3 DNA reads TGTGCCAGCAGCATCCCAGGGGGCGGCTACGAGCAGTACTTC. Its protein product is CASSIPGGGYEQYF. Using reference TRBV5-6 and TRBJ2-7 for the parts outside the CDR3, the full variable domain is DAGVTQSPTHLIKTRGQQVTLRCSPKSGHDTVSWYQQALGQGPQFIFQYYEEEERQRGNFPDRFSGHQFPNYSSELNVNALLLGDSALYLCASSIPGGGYEQYFGPGTRLTVT.